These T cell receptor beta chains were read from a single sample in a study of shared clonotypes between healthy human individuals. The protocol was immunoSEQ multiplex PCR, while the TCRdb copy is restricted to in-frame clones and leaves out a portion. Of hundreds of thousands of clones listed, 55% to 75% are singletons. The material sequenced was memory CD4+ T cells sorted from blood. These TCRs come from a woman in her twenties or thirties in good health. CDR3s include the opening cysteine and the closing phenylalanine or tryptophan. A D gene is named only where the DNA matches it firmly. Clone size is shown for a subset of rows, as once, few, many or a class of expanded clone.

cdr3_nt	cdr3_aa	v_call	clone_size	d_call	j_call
TGCGCCAGCAGCCGGACATCCACTAGCACAGATACGCAGTATTTT	CASSRTSTSTDTQYF	TRBV4-1	.	.	TRBJ2-3
TGCGCCAGCATCCTTCCCCGCTGGGACACCCGCAATCAGCCCCAGCATTTT	CASILPRWDTRNQPQHF	TRBV23-1	.	.	TRBJ1-5
TGTGCCAGCAGTCCCGGGACAGGAGCTAACTATGGCTACACCTTC	CASSPGTGANYGYTF	TRBV28	once	TRBD1	TRBJ1-2
TGTGCCAGCAGCGTAGTTTGGGGGCTTAACACCGGGGAGCTGTTTTTT	CASSVVWGLNTGELFF	TRBV9	.	.	TRBJ2-2
TGTGCCAGCAACCTTAGGTTCCCCGGGGGAGAGCAGTACTTC	CASNLRFPGGEQYF	TRBV28	few	.	TRBJ2-7
TGCGCCAGCAGCTTGTTCGGGGACCAGCCCCAGCATTTT	CASSLFGDQPQHF	TRBV5-1	.	.	TRBJ1-5
TGTGCCAGCAGCTTGGGGGTTTTGACCTACAATGAGCAGTTCTTC	CASSLGVLTYNEQFF	TRBV11-3	.	.	TRBJ2-1
TGTGCCAGCAGCTTATATGCGGGAAAGAACAATGAGCAGTTCTTC	CASSLYAGKNNEQFF	TRBV7-9	.	.	TRBJ2-1
TGCGCCAGCAGCTTGGCTTCTAGCGGTCACACAGATACGCAGTATTTT	CASSLASSGHTDTQYF	TRBV5-1	few	TRBD2	TRBJ2-3
TGTGCCAGCTCACCACCGGTCCTAGCGGGAGCAGCTGAGCAGTTCTTC	CASSPPVLAGAAEQFF	TRBV18	.	TRBD2	TRBJ2-1
TGTGCCAGCAGTCTAATGGACGTCTATGGCTACACCTTC	CASSLMDVYGYTF	TRBV6-5	.	.	TRBJ1-2
TGTGCTAGTGGCATTCAAGGCGGCAATCAGCCCCAGCATTTT	CASGIQGGNQPQHF	TRBV12-5	.	.	TRBJ1-5
TGTGCCAGCAGTCCAAGGGCCCTGAGGCCCAGCAATCAGCCCCAGCATTTT	CASSPRALRPSNQPQHF	TRBV27	.	.	TRBJ1-5